This T cell receptor beta chain was sequenced in a study of T cell repertoires in cytomegalovirus infection. Study-level background: CMV epitopes, recently identified HLA-C-restricted and well-studied HLA-B-restricted, were used. Public signatures in TCR beta pointed to CMV infection and matching HLA type.

Study-wide results and caveats: It was HLA-C-restricted CMV-specific TCR beta clonotypes that dominated the response ex vivo. Accumulated public TCR beta family frequency recognized individuals carrying CMV together with the relevant HLA.

This clonotype was picked up a small number of times. What it binds is not known. TCRdb reprocessed the reads via MiXCR and lists one record per CDR3 protein. The sample lists approximately 730,000 distinct CDR3 sequences; roughly 29% were seen once. V was trimmed by 5 bases and J by 5 bases, leaving 15 bases between them. The CDR3 spans 14 residues. CDR1 is MNHEY, CDR2 SMNVEV, per germline (reference sequence). The clonotype originates from a human donor in good health (CMV status not recorded). Some clones in this sample may be carry-over from other donors' samples. Sequenced material: cultured CD8+ T cells from PBMCs, taken from culture after CMV antigen stimulation. The chain links TRBV27 to TRBJ1-1; TRBD1 is a possible D gene (6 bases). CDR3 protein: CASSETTTGTEAFF. CDR3 DNA sequence: TGTGCCAGCAGTGAAACTACTACAGGGACTGAAGCTTTCTTT.